The entry below gives a single T cell receptor beta chain sequence along with its context. Treatment here: preoperative locoregional IRX-2 cytokine immunotherapy. Samples came from a phase Ib trial of preoperative locoregional IRX-2 cytokine immunotherapy. Assay used: immunoSEQ multiplex PCR; TCRdb lists only in-frame clones, some missing. The table has fewer than 35,000 clones, under 90% seen once. This entry belongs to a study of preoperative IRX-2 immunotherapy in early breast cancer. Germline CDR1 MNHGY, CDR2 SAAAGT. This CDR3 has 14 amino acids. Trimming took 7 bases from V and 2 from J, leaving 14 bases between them.

The V call is TRBV6-8, the J call TRBJ1-1, with unresolved D. The sequenced sample was tumor tissue, obtained after IRX-2 immunotherapy. The TCR originated in a human donor with breast cancer. This chain's CDR3 is CASKTAHFNTEAFF. The CDR3 DNA reads as TGTGCCAGCAAAACTGCACATTTCAACACTGAAGCTTTCTTT.